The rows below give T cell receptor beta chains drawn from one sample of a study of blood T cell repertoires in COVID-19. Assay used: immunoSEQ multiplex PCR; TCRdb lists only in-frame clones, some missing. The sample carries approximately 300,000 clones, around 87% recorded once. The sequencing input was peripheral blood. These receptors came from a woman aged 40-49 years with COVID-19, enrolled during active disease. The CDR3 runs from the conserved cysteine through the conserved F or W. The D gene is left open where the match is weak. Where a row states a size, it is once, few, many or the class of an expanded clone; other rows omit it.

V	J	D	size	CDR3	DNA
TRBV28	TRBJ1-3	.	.	CALKATKAGNTIYF	TGTGCCCTCAAAGCGACCAAGGCGGGAAACACCATATATTTT
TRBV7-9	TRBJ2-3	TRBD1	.	CASSLGGRGYRTDTQYF	TGTGCCAGCAGCTTAGGTGGCAGGGGGTATCGTACAGATACGCAGTATTTT
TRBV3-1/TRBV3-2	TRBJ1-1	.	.	CASSQNTGMNTEAFF	TGTGCCAGCAGCCAAAATACGGGAATGAACACTGAAGCTTTCTTT
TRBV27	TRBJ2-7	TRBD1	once	CASSIRDSNYEQYF	TGTGCCAGCAGTATCCGGGACAGTAACTACGAGCAGTACTTC
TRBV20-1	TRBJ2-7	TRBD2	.	CSASPGLAGGSYEQYF	TGCAGTGCTAGTCCCGGACTAGCGGGGGGGTCCTACGAGCAGTACTTC
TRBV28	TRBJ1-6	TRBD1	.	CASSLTGIPNSPLHF	TGTGCCAGCAGTTTGACAGGGATCCCAAATTCACCCCTCCACTTT
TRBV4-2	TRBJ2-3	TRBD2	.	CASSQDPAGGADTQYF	TGTGCCAGCAGCCAAGATCCAGCGGGGGGAGCAGATACGCAGTATTTT
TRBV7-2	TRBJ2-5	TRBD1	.	CASSDRTGAKTQYF	TGTGCCAGCAGCGATCGGACAGGGGCGAAGACCCAGTACTTC
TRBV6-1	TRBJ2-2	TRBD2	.	CASSELAGGPRGELFF	TGTGCCAGCAGTGAGCTAGCGGGAGGGCCTAGAGGGGAGCTGTTTTTT
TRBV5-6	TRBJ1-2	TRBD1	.	CASSLGTGTGGYGYTF	TGTGCCAGCAGCTTGGGGACCGGGACAGGGGGTTATGGCTACACCTTC
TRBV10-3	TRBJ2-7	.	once	CAIRDGSSSYEQYF	TGTGCCATCAGAGACGGGAGTAGCTCCTACGAGCAGTACTTC
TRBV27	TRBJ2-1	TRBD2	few	CASSPRLAGTSNEQFF	TGTGCCAGCAGTCCCCGACTAGCGGGAACTTCCAATGAGCAGTTCTTC
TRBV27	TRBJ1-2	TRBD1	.	CASSLSTGSYGYTF	TGTGCCAGCAGTTTATCGACAGGGAGCTATGGCTACACCTTC
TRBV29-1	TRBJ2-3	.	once	CSVSSRNTDTQYF	TGCAGCGTATCTTCGCGGAACACAGATACGCAGTATTTT
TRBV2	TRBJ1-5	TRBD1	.	CASRQGVDGNQPQHF	TGTGCCAGCAGACAGGGGGTGGATGGCAATCAGCCCCAGCATTTT
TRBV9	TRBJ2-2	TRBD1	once	CASSVRQGAPNTGELFF	TGTGCCAGCAGCGTACGGCAGGGGGCGCCGAACACCGGGGAGCTGTTTTTT
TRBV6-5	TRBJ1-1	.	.	CASSSDLITEAFF	TGTGCCAGCAGTTCTGACTTAATCACTGAAGCTTTCTTT
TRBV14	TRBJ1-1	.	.	CASSRQALRRTEAFF	TGTGCCAGCAGCCGGCAGGCGCTAAGGAGGACTGAAGCTTTCTTT
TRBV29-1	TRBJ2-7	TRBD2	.	CSGRSGSAYEQYF	TGCAGCGGACGTAGCGGGTCTGCCTACGAGCAGTACTTC
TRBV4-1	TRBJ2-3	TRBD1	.	CASSPTVTGGRGTDTQYF	TGCGCCAGCAGCCCTACCGTGACAGGGGGCCGGGGGACAGATACGCAGTATTTT
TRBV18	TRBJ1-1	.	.	CASSPLGDTEAFF	TGTGCCAGCTCACCGTTAGGGGACACTGAAGCTTTCTTT
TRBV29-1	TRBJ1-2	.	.	CSVVGGNGYTF	TGCAGCGTTGTCGGGGGGAATGGCTACACCTTC
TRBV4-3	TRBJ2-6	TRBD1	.	CASSQDSLGTGPVSGANVLTF	TGCGCCAGCAGCCAAGACAGTCTCGGGACAGGGCCTGTCTCTGGGGCCAACGTCCTGACTTTC
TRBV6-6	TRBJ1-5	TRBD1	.	CASSPLGQRSNQPQHF	TGTGCCAGCAGTCCACTGGGACAGCGTAGCAATCAGCCCCAGCATTTT
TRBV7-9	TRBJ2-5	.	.	CASTRSGYGTQQETQYF	TGTGCCAGCACCCGTTCCGGGTATGGGACACAACAAGAGACCCAGTACTTC
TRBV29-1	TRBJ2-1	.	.	CSGGQLDNEQFF	TGCAGCGGCGGACAACTCGACAATGAGCAGTTCTTC
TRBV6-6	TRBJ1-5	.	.	CASSSTRDNQPQHF	TGTGCCAGCAGTTCTACGAGGGACAATCAGCCCCAGCATTTT
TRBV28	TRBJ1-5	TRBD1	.	CATVRQGAQNQPQHF	TGTGCCACCGTCCGCCAGGGGGCGCAGAATCAGCCCCAGCATTTT
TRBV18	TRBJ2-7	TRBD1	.	CASSLTGDGEQYF	TGTGCCAGCTCACTCACAGGGGACGGCGAGCAGTACTTC
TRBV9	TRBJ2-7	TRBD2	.	CASSVSGGAVYEQYF	TGTGCCAGCAGCGTAAGCGGGGGGGCTGTATACGAGCAGTACTTC
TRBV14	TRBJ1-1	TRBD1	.	CASSRHPGQVGDTEAFF	TGTGCCAGCAGCCGACATCCGGGACAGGTGGGGGACACTGAAGCTTTCTTT
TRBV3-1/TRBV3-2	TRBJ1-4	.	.	CASSQVRRGEKLFF	TGTGCCAGCAGCCAAGTCCGCCGCGGTGAAAAACTGTTTTTT